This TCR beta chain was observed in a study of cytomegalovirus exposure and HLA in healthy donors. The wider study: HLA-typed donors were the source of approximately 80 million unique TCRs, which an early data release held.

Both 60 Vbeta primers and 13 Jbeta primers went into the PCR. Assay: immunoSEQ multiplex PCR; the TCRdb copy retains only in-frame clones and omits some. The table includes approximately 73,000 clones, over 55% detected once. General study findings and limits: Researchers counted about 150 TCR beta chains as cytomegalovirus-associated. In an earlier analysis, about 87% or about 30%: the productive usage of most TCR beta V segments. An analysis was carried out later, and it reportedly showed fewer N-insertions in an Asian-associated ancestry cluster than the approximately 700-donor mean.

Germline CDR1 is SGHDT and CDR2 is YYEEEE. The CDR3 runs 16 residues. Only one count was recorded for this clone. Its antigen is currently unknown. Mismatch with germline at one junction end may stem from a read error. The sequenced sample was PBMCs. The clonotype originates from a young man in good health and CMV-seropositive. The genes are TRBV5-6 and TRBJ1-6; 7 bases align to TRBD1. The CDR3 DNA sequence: TGTGCCAGCAAGCAGGGGGATAGCTCCGATAATTCACCCCTCCACTTT. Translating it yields CASKQGDSSDNSPLHF. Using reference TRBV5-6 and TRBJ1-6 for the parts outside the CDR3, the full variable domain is DAGVTQSPTHLIKTRGQQVTLRCSPKSGHDTVSWYQQALGQGPQFIFQYYEEEERQRGNFPDRFSGHQFPNYSSELNVNALLLGDSALYLCASKQGDSSDNSPLHFGNGTRLTVT.